This T cell receptor beta chain was sequenced for a study of breast tumors, draining lymph nodes, adjacent tissues. Axillary draining lymph nodes of breast cancer patients supplied the node samples. V shed 2 bases, J shed 4 bases, and the junction held 7 bases outside the gene matches. CDR3 size: 15 residues. Germline CDR1 reads MNHNS; CDR2 reads SASEGT. MiXCR, run by TCRdb on the multiplex PCR reads, gives a single entry per CDR3 protein. This table has over 200,000 distinct CDR3 sequences, roughly 32% appearing once. Study-level results: Tumor and nontumor repertoires were significantly more similar in luminal-like than in basal-like breast cancer. Compared with lymph nodes, tumors were less diverse; compared with nontumor tissue, more.

This clonotype appeared many times. No antigen is known for it. The chain joins TRBV6-1 to TRBJ2-7; 8 bases fit TRBD1. The material sequenced was axillary lymph node tissue. This sequence was found in a female donor with breast cancer. Some clones in this sample may be carry-over from other donors' samples. Written as DNA, the CDR3 is TGTGCCAGCAGTGAAAGCGGACAGGGTCGATACGAGCAGTACTTC. This encodes CASSESGQGRYEQYF.